The TCR beta chain under discussion was sequenced for a study of cytomegalovirus exposure and HLA in healthy donors. Turning to the study itself: HLA-typed donors were the source of approximately 88 million unique TCRs, which an early data release held. General observations from the study: Most subjects' HLA-A and HLA-B alleles were reportedly predicted from TCR beta sequences. As a later analysis revealed, most CMV-associated TCR beta chains appeared HLA-restricted.

PCR involved 60 Vbeta and 13 Jbeta primers. Produced via immunoSEQ multiplex PCR; TCRdb's table is partial and in-frame only. The table lists 150,000 to 200,000 clones. In the case of this clone: The antigen is undetermined.

CDR3 length equals 16 residues. CDR1 is SGHNT, CDR2 YYREEE, per germline (reference sequence). V trimming: 3 bases; J trimming: 2 bases; junction bases outside the gene matches: 3. This TCR derives from a woman under 30 in good health and CMV-seropositive. The chain links TRBV5-4 to TRBJ2-3; 13 nucleotides match TRBD2. The specimen was PBMCs. CDR3 nucleotide sequence: TGTGCCAGCAGCTGGGGACTAGCGGGGATCACAGATACGCAGTATTTT. Translated, it gives CASSWGLAGITDTQYF.